This TCR beta chain is drawn from a study of shared clonotypes between healthy human individuals. Study-wide context: There were three CD4 naive, three CD4 memory, two CD8 naive and one CD8 memory plates per donor. Study observations and caveats: Clonotypes shared by all four sorted-subset donors had higher generation probabilities than non-shared clonotypes. Rarefaction gave evidence that sorted-subset sequencing remained incomplete despite large depth.

TCRdb's table, derived via immunoSEQ multiplex PCR, lists solely in-frame clones and lacks some. In the table there are 2 million to 3 million clones, over 85% of which are singletons. As concerns this clone: Its antigen is unidentified.

The sequence was obtained from a man aged 18 to 29 in good health. Some clones in this sample may be carry-over from other donors' samples. Sequenced: naive CD4+ T cells from PBMCs. The subset denotes: CD45RA+ positively selected.

The CDR3 region is CATTQQLPSGNTIYF. The CDR3 DNA reads as TGTGCCACAACTCAACAGCTCCCCTCTGGAAACACCATATATTTT. The chain joins TRBV10-3 to TRBJ1-3; D gene uncertain. CDR3 length: 15 residues. Germline CDR1 and CDR2: ENHRY and SYGVKD. Trimming removed 10 bases at V and 0 bases at J, with 16 bases between.